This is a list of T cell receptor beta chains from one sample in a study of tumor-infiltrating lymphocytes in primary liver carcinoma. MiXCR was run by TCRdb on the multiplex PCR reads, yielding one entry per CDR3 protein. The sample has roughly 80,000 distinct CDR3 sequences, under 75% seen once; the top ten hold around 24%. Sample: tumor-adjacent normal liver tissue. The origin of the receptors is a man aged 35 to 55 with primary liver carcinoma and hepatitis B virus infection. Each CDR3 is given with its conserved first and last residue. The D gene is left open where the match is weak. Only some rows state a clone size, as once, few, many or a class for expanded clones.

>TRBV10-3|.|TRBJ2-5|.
CGIRGDSWTQYF
TGTGGCATCAGGGGGGATTCGTGGACCCAGTACTTC
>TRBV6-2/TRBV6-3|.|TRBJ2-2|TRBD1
CVSRTGAAGELFF
TGTGTCAGCAGGACAGGGGCCGCCGGGGAGCTATTTTTT
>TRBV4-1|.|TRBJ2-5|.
CASSQLGHGKTQYF
TGCGCCAGTAGCCAGCTCGGACATGGAAAGACCCAGTACTTC
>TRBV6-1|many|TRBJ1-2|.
CAGLTGAYGYTF
TGTGCCGGACTGACAGGCGCCTATGGCTACACCTTC
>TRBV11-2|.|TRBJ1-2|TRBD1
CASTYTGGSSTGYTF
TGTGCCAGCACCTATACAGGGGGCTCCTCCACTGGCTATACCTTC
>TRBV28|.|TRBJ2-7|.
CPSSLPRLWFDYEQYF
TGTCCCAGCAGTTTACCCCGACTATGGTTCGATTACGAGCAGTACTTC
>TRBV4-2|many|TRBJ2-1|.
CASSQADEQFF
TGTGCCAGCAGCCAAGCTGATGAGCAGTTCTTC
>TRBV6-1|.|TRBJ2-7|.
CGSSMRLGDGYYEQYF
TGTGGCAGCAGTATGCGTCTAGGAGACGGGTACTACGAGCAGTACTTC
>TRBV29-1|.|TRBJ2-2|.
CSVAGSGTGELFF
TGCAGCGTTGCCGGTTCGGGCACCGGGGAGCTGTTTTTT
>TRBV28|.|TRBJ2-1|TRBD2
CASSLGASGEQFF
TGTGCCAGCAGCCTCGGGGCTAGCGGTGAGCAGTTCTTC
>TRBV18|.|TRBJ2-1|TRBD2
CASSPPGTSGSDDEQFF
TGTGCCAGCTCACCACCGGGGACTAGCGGGAGTGACGATGAGCAGTTCTTC
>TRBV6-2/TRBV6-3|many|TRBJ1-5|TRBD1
CASSFIGGPQPQHF
TGTGCCAGCAGTTTTATAGGGGGCCCTCAGCCCCAGCATTTT
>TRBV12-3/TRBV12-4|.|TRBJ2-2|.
CASSLRHGELFF
TGTGCCAGTAGCCTCCGTCACGGGGAGTTGTTTTTT
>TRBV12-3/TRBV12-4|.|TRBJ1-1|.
CASNFVLGQGNTEAFF
TGTGCCAGCAATTTCGTCTTGGGGCAGGGAAACACTGAAGCTTTCTTT
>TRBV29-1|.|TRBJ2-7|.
CSVALARVREQYF
TGCAGCGTCGCCTTAGCGAGAGTGAGGGAGCAGTACTTC
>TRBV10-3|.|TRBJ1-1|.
CVIKAGENTEASF
TGTGTCATCAAGGCAGGGGAGAACACTGAAGCTTCCTTT
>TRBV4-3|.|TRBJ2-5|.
CANSQTRGRQETLYF
TGCGCCAACAGCCAAACGAGGGGGAGGCAAGAGACCCTGTACTTC
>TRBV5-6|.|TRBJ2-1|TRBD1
CACSLVGRVVDREKYNEQFF
TGTGCCTGCAGCTTGGTAGGTCGGGTTGTGGACAGGGAAAAATACAATGAGCAGTTTTTC
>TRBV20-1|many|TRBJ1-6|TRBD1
CSAHTDRESSPLHF
TGCAGTGCACACACGGACAGGGAGAGTTCACCCCTCCACTTT
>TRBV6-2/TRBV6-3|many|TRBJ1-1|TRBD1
CASSFTGGLNTEAFF
TGTGCCAGCAGTTTTACAGGGGGCTTGAACACTGAAGCTTTCTTT
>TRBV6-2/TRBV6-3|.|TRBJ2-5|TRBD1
CASSRDRKETQYF
TGTGCCAGCAGCAGGGACAGGAAAGAGACCCAGTACTTC
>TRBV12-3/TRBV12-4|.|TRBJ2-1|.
CASSSRTGVYYNEQFF
TGTGCCAGCAGTTCTCGGACGGGAGTCTACTACAATGAGCAGTTCTTC
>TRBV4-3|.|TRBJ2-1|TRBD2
CAINQDGLAAYNEQFF
TGCGCCATCAACCAAGACGGACTAGCGGCATACAATGAGCAGTTCTTC
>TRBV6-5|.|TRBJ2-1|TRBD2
CAGRRSGTRWDEQFF
TGTGCCGGCAGGCGATCCGGGACTAGATGGGATGAGCAGTTCTTT
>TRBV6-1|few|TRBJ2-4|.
CANSEVTLGAKNIQYF
TGTGCCAACAGTGAAGTAACACTGGGAGCCAAAAACATTCAGTACTTC
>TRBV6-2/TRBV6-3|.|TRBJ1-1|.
CASSYVIGGPMNTEAFF
TGTGCCAGCAGCTACGTCATAGGGGGGCCCATGAACACTGAAGCTTTCTTT
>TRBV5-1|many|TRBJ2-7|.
CASREPTSYEQYF
TGCGCCAGCAGGGAACCTACTAGTTACGAGCAGTACTTC
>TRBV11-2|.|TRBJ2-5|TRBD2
CASSESGTSGTLGQETHYF
TGTGCCAGCAGCGAATCCGGGACTAGCGGGACTTTGGGCCAAGAGACCCACTACTTC
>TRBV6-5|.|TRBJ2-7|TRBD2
CASSSPGTSGYEQYF
TGTGCCAGCAGTTCCCCCGGGACTAGCGGATACGAGCAGTACTTC
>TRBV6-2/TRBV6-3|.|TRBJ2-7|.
CASRPTGPSEQYF
TGTGCCAGCAGACCAACGGGACCCAGCGAGCAGTACTTC
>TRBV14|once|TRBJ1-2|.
CASSRGGYVYTF
TGTGCCAGCAGTCGCGGAGGCTATGTCTACACCTTC
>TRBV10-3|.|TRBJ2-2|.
CAIRRRDIGELFF
TGTGCCATCAGGCGTAGGGACATCGGGGAGCTGTTTTTT
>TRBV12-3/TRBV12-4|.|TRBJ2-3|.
CASMVWGKVRRGDAQYF
TGTGCCAGCATGGTTTGGGGGAAAGTCCGAAGGGGAGATGCGCAGTATTTT
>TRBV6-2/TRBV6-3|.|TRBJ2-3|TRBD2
CASSYDKAGVSDTQYF
TGTGCCAGCAGTTACGACAAGGCGGGAGTAAGTGATACGCAGTATTTT
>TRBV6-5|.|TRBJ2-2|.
CANSYQDTGELFF
TGTGCTAACAGTTACCAGGACACCGGGGAGCTGTTTTTT
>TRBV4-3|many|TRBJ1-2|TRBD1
CASSEGQGEGYTF
TGCGCCAGCAGCGAGGGACAGGGTGAGGGCTACACCTTC
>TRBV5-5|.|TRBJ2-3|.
CTSRWGMMADTQYF
TGTACCAGCCGCTGGGGAATGATGGCAGATACGCAGTATTTT
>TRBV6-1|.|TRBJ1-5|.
CASSGGESHQPQHF
TGTGCCAGCAGTGGGGGTGAGTCGCATCAGCCCCAGCATTTT
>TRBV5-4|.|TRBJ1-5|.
CASSWTENQPRHF
TGTGCCAGCAGCTGGACAGAAAATCAGCCCCGGCATTTT
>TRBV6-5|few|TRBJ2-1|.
CASSLGTGGSYNEQFF
TGTGCCAGCAGTCTGGGGACCGGCGGCTCCTACAATGAGCAGTTCTTC
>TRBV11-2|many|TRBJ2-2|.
CASSLVRTYPGTGELFF
TGTGCCAGCAGCTTAGTTCGGACGTACCCAGGGACCGGGGAGCTGTTTTTT
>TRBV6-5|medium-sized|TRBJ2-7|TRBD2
CASSYAGELGEQYF
TGTGCCAGCAGTTACGCGGGAGAGCTAGGCGAGCAGTACTTC
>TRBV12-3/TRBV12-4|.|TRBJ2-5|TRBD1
CASSLVQGETRYF
TGTGCCAGCAGTTTGGTGCAGGGGGAGACCCGATACTTC
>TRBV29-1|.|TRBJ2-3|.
CSVRQGGDIQYF
TGCAGCGTTAGGCAGGGAGGCGATATACAGTATTTT